The following is a TCR beta chain sequence with its context. The antigen is not known. This record comes from a study of lymphopenia after photon versus proton radiotherapy. Produced via immunoSEQ multiplex PCR; TCRdb's table is partial and in-frame only. This table holds over 25,000 clones, about 80% found once. The CDR3 is 16 residues long. Trimming took off 0 bases at V and 3 bases at J, with 12 bases between the two ends. The germline gives CDR1 MNHEY, CDR2 SVGAGI. Study-wide findings and caveats: In patients who died, overall survival fell as post-nadir TCR diversity dropped more. Under photons, naive T cells and diversity fell while effector/memory populations rose. Authors raise, but do not show, better survival with proton therapy. Post-nadir diversity loss with photons came from oligoclonal expansion, particularly CD8+ Temra cells.

The chain uses TRBV6-5 and TRBJ1-3, with D possibly matching TRBD1 (5 bases). The sequence was obtained from a woman in her 70s with pancreatic cancer. The sample consisted of peripheral blood, taken from a patient treated with proton-based radiotherapy. The DNA for the CDR3 is TGTGCCAGCAGTTACTCTGGCTCAGGGCGTGGAAACACCATATATTTT. It is translated as CASSYSGSGRGNTIYF.